The TCR beta chain under discussion was sequenced for a study of T cell responses to AZD1222 COVID-19 vaccine. The protocol was immunoSEQ multiplex PCR, while the TCRdb copy is restricted to in-frame clones and leaves out a portion. Among under 200,000 clones listed, approximately 92% were seen once. This CDR3 is built from 14 residues. V lost 2 bases to trimming and J lost 3 bases, with 8 bases between them. Germline V gene sequence: CDR1 SGHTA, CDR2 FQGTGA. Here the sequenced sample was peripheral blood, taken 28 days after the second dose of the MenACWY control vaccine. The clonotype originates from an adult who received the MenACWY meningococcal vaccine as a control. The V gene is TRBV7-3, the J gene TRBJ2-1; D call uncertain. CDR3 amino acids: CASSLAVGYNEQFF. The CDR3 DNA reads as TGTGCCAGCAGCTTAGCGGTTGGCTACAATGAGCAGTTCTTC.